Listed here are 14 T cell receptor beta chains from one sample, sequenced in a study of control samples from healthy donors and cancer patients. Clones were sequenced by immunoSEQ multiplex PCR, and TCRdb holds only the in-frame ones, with some missing. Altogether about 160,000 clones are present, 92% being singletons, with the ten largest covering about 0.73%. Material for sequencing was blood. The receptors here all came from a woman in her 30s in good health.

This clone was seen only once. The chain joins TRBV4-3 to TRBJ2-1; 16 nucleotides match TRBD2. This CDR3 contains 17 residues. The trim removed 9 bases at V and 7 bases at J, leaving 12 bases unmatched. The germline V gene has CDR1 LGHNA and CDR2 YSLEER. CDR3 loop: CARISGPGLAGGNEQFF. The CDR3 DNA is TGCGCCAGAATCAGCGGCCCGGGACTAGCGGGAGGGAATGAGCAGTTCTTC.

The J gene is TRBJ2-1, the V gene TRBV24-1, with 8 bases identical to TRBD2. From germline, CDR1 is KGHDR and CDR2 SFDVKD. This CDR3 has 16 residues. V shed 0 bases, J shed 6 bases, and the junction held 6 bases outside the gene matches. The CDR3 coding sequence is TGTGCCACCAGTGATTTGAATAGCGGGGACTCCAATGAGCAGTTCTTC. This gives the protein CATSDLNSGDSNEQFF.

J is TRBJ2-1 and V is TRBV5-8; 8 bases are shared with TRBD1. The CDR3 length is 15 residues. J was trimmed by 4 bases and V by 0 bases; bases with no gene match: 3. Germline CDR1 SGHTS, CDR2 YDEGEE. Here the CDR3 DNA reads TGTGCCAGCAGCTTGGGGACAGGGAATTACAATGAGCAGTTCTTC. Its protein is CASSLGTGNYNEQFF.

As to this clone: Other DNA sequences in this sample translate to the same CDR3. J is TRBJ1-1 and V is TRBV19, with 9 bases aligning to TRBD1. In germline, CDR1 is LNHDA, CDR2 SQIVND (reference sequence). The trim removed 5 bases at V and 0 bases at J, leaving 7 bases unmatched. The length of the CDR3 is 16 residues. CDR3 loop: CASSSWTGVMNTEAFF. CDR3 in DNA: TGTGCCAGTAGTTCCTGGACAGGGGTCATGAACACTGAAGCTTTCTTT.

The rearrangement uses TRBV27 and TRBJ2-1, with D perhaps being TRBD1 or TRBD2 (6 bases each). V was trimmed by 6 bases and J by 10 bases, leaving 16 bases between them. Looked up from germline, CDR1 is MNHEY and CDR2 is SMNVEV (reference sequence). The CDR3 totals 13 residues. The CDR3 is CASRYLGAGEQFF. The DNA for the CDR3 is TGTGCCAGCAGATACTTGGGGGCGGGAGAGCAGTTCTTC.

This clone was picked up one time. The chain employs TRBV6-5 and TRBJ2-1; TRBD2 matches 8 bases. The CDR3 totals 15 residues. V lost 5 bases and J lost 6; bases outside the gene matches: 9. Germline CDR1 is MNHEY and CDR2 is SVGAGI. The CDR3 here is CASSRPGLDGNEQFF. In nucleotides, the CDR3 is TGTGCCAGCAGTAGGCCGGGACTAGACGGCAATGAGCAGTTCTTC.

This clone was counted once. The chain carries TRBV11-2 and TRBJ2-3; the match to TRBD2 covers 7 bases. The V gene's germline CDR1 is SGHAT and CDR2 FQNNGV. The CDR3 runs to 15 residues. V was clipped by 1 base and J by 2 bases; unmatched bases: 3. For the CDR3, the DNA is TGTGCCAGCAGCTTAGTCGGGGGGTCCACAGATACGCAGTATTTT. Protein sequence: CASSLVGGSTDTQYF.

This sequence joins TRBV2 and TRBJ1-5; D is possibly TRBD1 (6 bases). Per the germline V gene, CDR1 is SNHLY and CDR2 is FYNNEI. This CDR3 is built from 16 residues. V was cut by 2 bases and J by 1 base, with 12 bases left in between. In nucleotides, the CDR3 is TGTGCCAGCAGTGAAAGGGGGGGGGAGAGCAATCAGCCCCAGCATTTT. Translated: CASSERGGESNQPQHF. The full variable domain, in which reference TRBV2 and TRBJ1-5 provide the parts outside the CDR3, is EPEVTQTPSHQVTQMGQEVILRCVPISNHLYFYWYRQILGQKVEFLVSFYNNEISEKSEIFDDQFSVERPDGSNFTLKIRSTKLEDSAMYFCASSERGGESNQPQHFGDGTRLSIL.

The chain couples TRBV30 to TRBJ1-2, with D possibly matching TRBD1 (5 bases). Trimming removed 2 bases from V and 1 base from J, with 17 bases in between. Germline assignment: CDR1 GTSNPN and CDR2 SVGIG (reference sequence). The CDR3 is 16 amino acids. The CDR3 spells CAWSRFLGPGNYGYTF. For the CDR3, the DNA is TGTGCCTGGAGTCGTTTTCTGGGGCCGGGTAACTATGGCTACACCTTC.

This clone was observed a handful of times. The chain employs TRBV6-5 and TRBJ1-1, with a possible D match to TRBD1 (5 bases). V was cut by 1 base and J by 6 bases, with 9 bases left in between. The CDR3 contains 13 residues. From germline, CDR1 is MNHEY and CDR2 SVGAGI. The CDR3 region has the DNA TGTGCCAGCAGTTACTACCGGGGGGCTGAAGCTTTCTTT. This encodes CASSYYRGAEAFF.

This chain connects TRBV6-5 to TRBJ1-4, with D perhaps TRBD1 (5 bases). With 5 bases removed from V and 4 bases from J, the gap between germline ends came to 14 bases. Germline-derived CDR1 and CDR2 are MNHEY and SVGAGI. The CDR3 loop spans 15 amino acids. The CDR3 region has the DNA TGTGCCAGCAGTAGGAACAGGTTCGGTAATGAAAAACTGTTTTTT. Encoded protein: CASSRNRFGNEKLFF.

V is TRBV4-3 and J is TRBJ2-3, with D hard to call. The CDR3 has 16 amino acids. Between the trimmed V and J ends, which lost 0 bases and 0 bases, there was a span of 10 bases. Germline-derived CDR1 and CDR2 are LGHNA and YSLEER. The CDR3: CASSQEWAASTDTQYF. Written as DNA, the CDR3 is TGCGCCAGCAGCCAAGAATGGGCGGCTAGCACAGATACGCAGTATTTT.

V gene TRBV6-2 or TRBV6-3 combines with J gene TRBJ2-7, with TRBD2 identical over 13 bases. CDR3 size: 16 residues. V lost 6 bases, J lost 2 bases, and 7 bases stayed unmatched. Germline-derived CDR1 and CDR2 are MNHEY and SVGEGT. The CDR3 here is CASSSGTSGVTYEQYF. In DNA, the CDR3 is TGTGCCAGCAGCTCCGGGACTAGCGGGGTAACCTACGAGCAGTACTTC.

The chain joins TRBV7-9 to TRBJ1-2; TRBD1 agrees at 7 bases. Per germline, CDR1 SEHNR and CDR2 FQNEAQ (reference sequence). CDR3 length: 15 residues. The V segment lost 6 bases and the J segment 4 bases; nucleotides outside the gene matches: 11. CDR3 in DNA: TGTGCCAGCAGACCCACAGGGGAGGCTTCCTATGGCTACACCTTC. Protein sequence: CASRPTGEASYGYTF.